This TCR beta chain was sequenced during a study of control samples from healthy donors and cancer patients. The germline V gene encodes CDR1 ENHRY and CDR2 SYGVKD. The CDR3 is made up of 15 amino acids. V dropped 2 bases and J dropped 0 bases, with 8 bases sitting between them. This table comes from immunoSEQ multiplex PCR, and its TCRdb copy is limited to in-frame clones, with some not included. This table has 120,000 or so clones, roughly 90% appearing once. The origin of this receptor is a man younger than 30 in good health. The V call is TRBV10-3, the J call TRBJ1-3; D not certain. Sequences were obtained from blood. CDR3 nucleotide sequence: TGTGCCATCAGTGAGGGGTTGAGCTCTGGAAACACCATATATTTT. Translating gives CAISEGLSSGNTIYF.